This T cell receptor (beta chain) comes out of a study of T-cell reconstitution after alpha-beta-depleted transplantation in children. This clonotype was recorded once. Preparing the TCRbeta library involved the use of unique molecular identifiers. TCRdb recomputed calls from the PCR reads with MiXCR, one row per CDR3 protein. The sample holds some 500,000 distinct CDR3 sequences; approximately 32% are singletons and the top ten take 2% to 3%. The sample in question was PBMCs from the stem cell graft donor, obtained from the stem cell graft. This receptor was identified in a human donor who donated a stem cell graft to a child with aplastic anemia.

This CDR3 is CASSPPGRAGANVLTF. The CDR3 DNA sequence: TGTGCCAGCTCACCACCCGGCAGGGCTGGGGCCAACGTCCTGACTTTC. This chain uses TRBV18 with TRBJ2-6; perhaps TRBD1 as D (5 bases). CDR1 and CDR2 (germline): KGHSH, LQKENI. The CDR3 runs 16 residues. Trimming removed 0 bases at V and 2 bases at J, with 8 bases between.